A single sample gave rise to the 3 T cell receptor beta chains below, sequenced in a study of control samples from healthy donors and cancer patients. Generated by immunoSEQ multiplex PCR, the TCRdb table keeps only in-frame clones and is missing some. Here the sample spans tens of thousands of clones, 88% being singletons. Sequencing was performed on blood. The receptors shown here come from a woman in her 70s in good health.

The chain uses TRBV27 and TRBJ1-2; 8 nucleotides align to TRBD1. J was trimmed by 7 bases and V by 3 bases; bases with no gene match: 7. Germline V gene data show CDR1 as MNHEY and CDR2 as SMNVEV (reference sequence). This CDR3 comprises 14 residues. CDR3 coding DNA: TGTGCCAGCAGTTTCCAGGGGGCGTCGGGTGGCTACACCTTC. Amino acids: CASSFQGASGGYTF.

J is TRBJ2-3 and V is TRBV6-2 or TRBV6-3, with 7 positions matching TRBD2. The V gene's germline CDR1 is MNHEY and CDR2 SVGEGT. The CDR3 runs 15 residues. The junction had 9 bases not matched to a gene; V was cut back by 4 bases and J by 5 bases. In nucleotides, the CDR3 is TGTGCCAGCAGTTCGAGGCGGGAGATGATAGATACGCAGTATTTT. This sequence encodes CASSSRREMIDTQYF.

The rearrangement uses TRBV9 and TRBJ1-6; 8 bases match TRBD1. The CDR3 runs 15 residues. Germline CDR1 is SGDLS and CDR2 is YYNGEE. The trim removed 0 bases at V and 10 bases at J, leaving 6 bases unmatched. The CDR3 here is CASSVAGGKGSPLHF. DNA of the CDR3: TGTGCCAGCAGCGTAGCAGGGGGCAAAGGATCACCCCTCCACTTT.